This TCR beta chain was sequenced in a study of OX40 agonist ivuxolimab in advanced cancers. For the study at large: Patients in the trial were receiving intravenous ivuxolimab every 2 weeks, at doses of 0.01 to 10 mg/kg. Findings and limits, study-wide: The work left the antigen specificity of expanded peripheral T cells undetermined. Clonal expansion among partial responders at 0.1-3.0 mg/kg ranked near the lowest.

The table came from immunoSEQ multiplex PCR; TCRdb's copy has only in-frame clones and leaves some out. Of 42,000 or so clones in the sample, roughly 86% were seen once. Points on this clone: No antigen is known for it.

This TCR came from an adult with an advanced solid tumor such as melanoma, head and neck, liver or kidney cancer. The sample was CD4+ or CD8+ T cells sorted from blood, taken in a trial of the OX40 agonist ivuxolimab.

The CDR3: CASSGGQGNTGELFF. As DNA, the CDR3 is TGCGCCAGCAGTGGGGGACAGGGAAACACCGGGGAGCTGTTTTTT. The chain has TRBV10-1 and TRBJ2-2, with 9 positions matching TRBD1. The CDR3 has 15 residues. Trimming cost V 4 bases and J 2 bases; bases outside gene matches: 2. Germline V gene data show CDR1 as WNHNN and CDR2 as SYGVQD (reference sequence).